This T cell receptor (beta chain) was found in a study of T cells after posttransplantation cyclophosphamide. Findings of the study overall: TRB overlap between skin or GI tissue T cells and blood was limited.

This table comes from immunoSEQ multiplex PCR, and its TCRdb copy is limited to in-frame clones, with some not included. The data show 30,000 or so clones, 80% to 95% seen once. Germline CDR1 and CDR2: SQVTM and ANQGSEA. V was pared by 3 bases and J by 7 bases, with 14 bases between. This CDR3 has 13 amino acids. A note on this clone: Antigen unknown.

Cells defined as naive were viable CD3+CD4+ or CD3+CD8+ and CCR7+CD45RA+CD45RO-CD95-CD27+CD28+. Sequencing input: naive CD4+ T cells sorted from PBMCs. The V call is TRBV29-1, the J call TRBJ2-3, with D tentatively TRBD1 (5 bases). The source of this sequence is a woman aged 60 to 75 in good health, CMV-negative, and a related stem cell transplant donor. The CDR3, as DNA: TGCAGCGTTGAGGGCATGGGGCTAAATACGCAGTATTTT. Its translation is CSVEGMGLNTQYF.